Listed below are T cell receptor beta chains from one sample, sequenced in a study of blood T cell repertoires in COVID-19. This table comes from immunoSEQ multiplex PCR, and its TCRdb copy is limited to in-frame clones, with some not included. The sample lists 110,000 to 150,000 clones; nearly 90% were seen once. Sequencing used peripheral blood. Receptors were obtained from a man aged 70 or older with acute or convalescent COVID-19. CDR3s include the opening cysteine and the closing phenylalanine or tryptophan. Each record gives: J gene, CDR3 length, clone size, V gene, D gene, CDR3 protein, CDR3 DNA. A D gene is named only where the DNA matches it firmly. Clone size is not always given. Where it is, it says once, few, many or a class for expanded clones.

J gene: TRBJ2-2; CDR3 length: 18; clone size: -; V gene: TRBV25-1; D gene: TRBD2; CDR3 protein: CASSDPGTSGRPFQELFF; CDR3 DNA: TGTGCCAGCAGTGACCCCGGGACTAGCGGGAGGCCTTTTCAGGAGCTGTTTTTT
J gene: TRBJ1-1; CDR3 length: 14; clone size: -; V gene: TRBV7-9; D gene: TRBD1; CDR3 protein: CASSSDRGNTEAFF; CDR3 DNA: TGTGCCAGCAGCTCGGACAGGGGGAACACTGAAGCTTTCTTT
J gene: TRBJ1-5; CDR3 length: 13; clone size: -; V gene: TRBV5-1; D gene: -; CDR3 protein: CASSLGTGQPQHF; CDR3 DNA: TGCGCCAGCAGCTTGGGCACTGGTCAGCCCCAGCATTTT
J gene: TRBJ1-3; CDR3 length: 17; clone size: -; V gene: TRBV3-1/TRBV3-2; D gene: TRBD1; CDR3 protein: CASSHRQGNALGNTIYF; CDR3 DNA: TGTGCCAGCAGCCATCGACAGGGGAACGCCTTAGGAAACACCATATATTTT
J gene: TRBJ2-7; CDR3 length: 15; clone size: once; V gene: TRBV4-1; D gene: -; CDR3 protein: CASSLVWQGGYEQYF; CDR3 DNA: TGCGCCAGCAGCCTTGTCTGGCAGGGGGGATACGAGCAGTACTTC
J gene: TRBJ2-1; CDR3 length: 15; clone size: -; V gene: TRBV27; D gene: TRBD2; CDR3 protein: CASSWGAGASNEQFF; CDR3 DNA: TGTGCCAGCAGTTGGGGAGCGGGAGCTTCGAATGAGCAGTTCTTC
J gene: TRBJ2-1; CDR3 length: 13; clone size: -; V gene: TRBV6-5; D gene: -; CDR3 protein: CASRLQGFNEQFF; CDR3 DNA: TGTGCCAGCAGACTACAGGGATTCAATGAGCAGTTCTTC
J gene: TRBJ1-5; CDR3 length: 15; clone size: -; V gene: TRBV19; D gene: TRBD1; CDR3 protein: CASSRQGASGQPQHF; CDR3 DNA: TGTGCCAGTAGTAGACAGGGGGCCTCGGGTCAGCCCCAGCATTTT
J gene: TRBJ1-2; CDR3 length: 12; clone size: once; V gene: TRBV2; D gene: -; CDR3 protein: CASNPHRDGYTF; CDR3 DNA: TGTGCCAGCAACCCGCACAGGGATGGCTACACCTTC
J gene: TRBJ2-7; CDR3 length: 17; clone size: -; V gene: TRBV24-1; D gene: TRBD1; CDR3 protein: CATSGKLGTGGLYEQYF; CDR3 DNA: TGTGCCACCAGTGGAAAACTAGGGACAGGTGGACTCTACGAGCAGTACTTC
J gene: TRBJ1-5; CDR3 length: 13; clone size: few; V gene: TRBV6-6; D gene: -; CDR3 protein: CASSYSGAQPQHF; CDR3 DNA: TGTGCCAGCAGTTACTCGGGGGCTCAGCCCCAGCATTTT
J gene: TRBJ1-1; CDR3 length: 15; clone size: -; V gene: TRBV18; D gene: -; CDR3 protein: CASSLSGSGNTEAFF; CDR3 DNA: TGTGCCAGCTCACTTTCAGGGTCGGGGAACACTGAAGCTTTCTTT
J gene: TRBJ1-5; CDR3 length: 14; clone size: -; V gene: TRBV6-1; D gene: -; CDR3 protein: CASSEETVNQPQHF; CDR3 DNA: TGTGCCAGCAGTGAGGAGACAGTTAATCAGCCCCAGCATTTT
J gene: TRBJ1-1; CDR3 length: 14; clone size: few; V gene: TRBV5-1; D gene: -; CDR3 protein: CASRLNRSPTEAFF; CDR3 DNA: TGCGCCAGCAGATTGAACAGGTCCCCCACTGAAGCTTTCTTT
J gene: TRBJ2-3; CDR3 length: 15; clone size: -; V gene: TRBV5-1; D gene: TRBD1; CDR3 protein: CASSLGTGPTDTQYF; CDR3 DNA: TGCGCCAGCAGCTTGGGGACAGGGCCCACAGATACGCAGTATTTT
J gene: TRBJ2-7; CDR3 length: 15; clone size: -; V gene: TRBV27; D gene: TRBD1; CDR3 protein: CASSLKDRGSYEQYF; CDR3 DNA: TGTGCCAGCAGTTTAAAGGACAGGGGCTCCTACGAGCAGTACTTC
J gene: TRBJ1-5; CDR3 length: 15; clone size: -; V gene: TRBV19; D gene: TRBD1; CDR3 protein: CASSIGRQGGQPQHF; CDR3 DNA: TGTGCCAGTAGTATCGGCCGACAGGGAGGTCAGCCCCAGCATTTT
J gene: TRBJ2-7; CDR3 length: 13; clone size: -; V gene: TRBV30; D gene: -; CDR3 protein: CASEDGGSYEQYF; CDR3 DNA: TGTGCCTCCGAGGACGGAGGCTCCTACGAGCAGTACTTC
J gene: TRBJ2-2; CDR3 length: 16; clone size: -; V gene: TRBV7-9; D gene: TRBD1; CDR3 protein: CASSPNRGPNTGELFF; CDR3 DNA: TGTGCCAGCAGCCCTAACAGGGGACCGAACACCGGGGAGCTGTTTTTT
J gene: TRBJ2-1; CDR3 length: 13; clone size: -; V gene: TRBV19; D gene: -; CDR3 protein: CASSLHALNEQFF; CDR3 DNA: TGTGCCAGTAGCCTTCACGCACTCAATGAGCAGTTCTTC
J gene: TRBJ1-2; CDR3 length: 16; clone size: -; V gene: TRBV3-1/TRBV3-2; D gene: TRBD1; CDR3 protein: CASSHFQGGSNYGYTF; CDR3 DNA: TGTGCCAGCAGCCATTTTCAGGGGGGTTCTAACTATGGCTACACCTTC
J gene: TRBJ1-4; CDR3 length: 15; clone size: -; V gene: TRBV19; D gene: -; CDR3 protein: CASSATAGNNEKLFF; CDR3 DNA: TGTGCCAGTAGCGCGACAGCGGGGAACAATGAAAAACTGTTTTTT
J gene: TRBJ2-7; CDR3 length: 15; clone size: -; V gene: TRBV19; D gene: -; CDR3 protein: CASSINVAVFHEQYF; CDR3 DNA: TGTGCCAGTAGTATTAATGTCGCGGTGTTCCACGAGCAGTACTTC
J gene: TRBJ1-6; CDR3 length: 15; clone size: -; V gene: TRBV27; D gene: TRBD1; CDR3 protein: CASSASGTGNSPLHF; CDR3 DNA: TGTGCCAGCAGTGCCTCCGGGACAGGCAATTCACCCCTCCACTTT
J gene: TRBJ1-5; CDR3 length: 14; clone size: -; V gene: TRBV28; D gene: TRBD1; CDR3 protein: CASKTGGAGQPQHF; CDR3 DNA: TGTGCCAGCAAGACAGGGGGCGCGGGTCAGCCCCAGCATTTT
J gene: TRBJ2-7; CDR3 length: 14; clone size: -; V gene: TRBV6-5; D gene: TRBD2; CDR3 protein: CASSSWEAGSEQYF; CDR3 DNA: TGTGCCAGCAGTTCCTGGGAAGCGGGAAGCGAGCAGTACTTC
J gene: TRBJ2-5; CDR3 length: 18; clone size: -; V gene: TRBV19; D gene: -; CDR3 protein: CASNRLRPRAVLGETQYF; CDR3 DNA: TGTGCCAGTAATCGGTTGAGGCCGCGGGCCGTCTTGGGAGAGACCCAGTACTTC
J gene: TRBJ1-5; CDR3 length: 13; clone size: -; V gene: TRBV19; D gene: TRBD1; CDR3 protein: CASSTRGNQPQHF; CDR3 DNA: TGTGCCAGTAGTACCAGGGGGAATCAGCCCCAGCATTTT
J gene: TRBJ1-1; CDR3 length: 16; clone size: -; V gene: TRBV7-8; D gene: -; CDR3 protein: CASSLQGRVMNTEAFF; CDR3 DNA: TGTGCCAGCAGCTTACAGGGGAGGGTGATGAACACTGAAGCTTTCTTT
J gene: TRBJ1-1; CDR3 length: 15; clone size: -; V gene: TRBV6-5; D gene: -; CDR3 protein: CASSYSIGGGTEAFF; CDR3 DNA: TGTGCCAGCAGTTACTCTATCGGGGGGGGAACTGAAGCTTTCTTT
J gene: TRBJ1-6; CDR3 length: 13; clone size: -; V gene: TRBV27; D gene: -; CDR3 protein: CASSLTFDSPLHF; CDR3 DNA: TGTGCCAGCAGTTTGACTTTCGACTCACCCCTCCACTTT
J gene: TRBJ2-1; CDR3 length: 13; clone size: -; V gene: TRBV21-1; D gene: -; CDR3 protein: CASSKVGGSEQFF; CDR3 DNA: TGTGCCAGCAGCAAGGTGGGGGGGAGTGAGCAGTTCTTC
J gene: TRBJ2-7; CDR3 length: 16; clone size: once; V gene: TRBV3-1/TRBV3-2; D gene: TRBD2; CDR3 protein: CASSQLLAGVAYEQYF; CDR3 DNA: TGTGCCAGCAGCCAATTACTAGCGGGTGTAGCCTACGAGCAGTACTTC
J gene: TRBJ2-5; CDR3 length: 15; clone size: -; V gene: TRBV6-2/TRBV6-3; D gene: -; CDR3 protein: CASSYSGTPAETQYF; CDR3 DNA: TGTGCCAGCAGTTATTCGGGAACACCGGCGGAGACCCAGTACTTC
J gene: TRBJ2-3; CDR3 length: 15; clone size: -; V gene: TRBV5-1; D gene: TRBD1; CDR3 protein: CASSWTGASTDTQYF; CDR3 DNA: TGCGCCAGCAGCTGGACAGGGGCTAGCACAGATACGCAGTATTTT
J gene: TRBJ2-5; CDR3 length: 14; clone size: -; V gene: TRBV7-8; D gene: -; CDR3 protein: CASSSSWSQETQYF; CDR3 DNA: TGTGCCAGCAGCTCTTCTTGGAGTCAAGAGACCCAGTACTTC
J gene: TRBJ1-2; CDR3 length: 13; clone size: -; V gene: TRBV19; D gene: -; CDR3 protein: CASSDDRMGGYTF; CDR3 DNA: TGTGCCAGTAGCGATGACAGGATGGGAGGCTACACCTTC
J gene: TRBJ2-7; CDR3 length: 15; clone size: -; V gene: TRBV24-1; D gene: -; CDR3 protein: CATSDLHSGRYEQYF; CDR3 DNA: TGTGCCACCAGTGATTTGCACTCAGGGAGGTACGAGCAGTACTTC
J gene: TRBJ2-7; CDR3 length: 15; clone size: -; V gene: TRBV3-1/TRBV3-2; D gene: TRBD1; CDR3 protein: CASSSGTGGTYEQYF; CDR3 DNA: TGTGCCAGCAGCTCCGGGACAGGGGGCACCTACGAGCAGTACTTC
J gene: TRBJ2-7; CDR3 length: 14; clone size: once; V gene: TRBV5-1; D gene: TRBD1; CDR3 protein: CASSSRTGSYEQYF; CDR3 DNA: TGCGCCAGCAGCTCTCGGACAGGGAGCTACGAGCAGTACTTC
J gene: TRBJ2-1; CDR3 length: 16; clone size: -; V gene: TRBV6-1; D gene: TRBD1; CDR3 protein: CASSEFGTGIYNEQFF; CDR3 DNA: TGTGCCAGCAGTGAGTTCGGGACAGGGATCTACAATGAGCAGTTCTTC
J gene: TRBJ1-1; CDR3 length: 14; clone size: -; V gene: TRBV18; D gene: -; CDR3 protein: CASSPLTRNTEAFF; CDR3 DNA: TGTGCCAGCTCACCACTCACAAGGAACACTGAAGCTTTCTTT
J gene: TRBJ2-3; CDR3 length: 19; clone size: -; V gene: TRBV9; D gene: TRBD2; CDR3 protein: CASSVPGSPAGGTSDTQYF; CDR3 DNA: TGTGCCAGCAGCGTCCCTGGGTCCCCAGCGGGGGGAACATCAGATACGCAGTATTTT
J gene: TRBJ2-3; CDR3 length: 16; clone size: -; V gene: TRBV14; D gene: -; CDR3 protein: CASSQDYGGRTDTQYF; CDR3 DNA: TGTGCCAGCAGCCAAGATTACGGGGGACGCACAGATACGCAGTATTTT
J gene: TRBJ2-4; CDR3 length: 15; clone size: -; V gene: TRBV28; D gene: -; CDR3 protein: CASGEIQGSKNIQYF; CDR3 DNA: TGTGCCAGCGGGGAGATTCAGGGGTCCAAAAACATTCAGTACTTC
J gene: TRBJ2-1; CDR3 length: 17; clone size: -; V gene: TRBV5-1; D gene: TRBD1; CDR3 protein: CASSLEVRTGAYNEQFF; CDR3 DNA: TGCGCCAGCAGCTTGGAGGTACGGACAGGGGCCTACAATGAGCAGTTCTTC
J gene: TRBJ1-1; CDR3 length: 15; clone size: -; V gene: TRBV5-1; D gene: TRBD1; CDR3 protein: CASSLQGALGTEAFF; CDR3 DNA: TGCGCCAGCAGCTTACAGGGGGCGCTCGGCACTGAAGCTTTCTTT
J gene: TRBJ2-1; CDR3 length: 16; clone size: -; V gene: TRBV7-3; D gene: TRBD2; CDR3 protein: CASSLTLAGGPNEQFF; CDR3 DNA: TGTGCCAGCAGCTTAACCTTAGCGGGAGGCCCTAATGAGCAGTTCTTC
J gene: TRBJ2-1; CDR3 length: 13; clone size: -; V gene: TRBV5-1; D gene: -; CDR3 protein: CASGRGELNEQFF; CDR3 DNA: TGCGCCAGCGGGAGGGGGGAGTTGAATGAGCAGTTCTTC
J gene: TRBJ1-1; CDR3 length: 17; clone size: -; V gene: TRBV5-1; D gene: TRBD1; CDR3 protein: CASSLGFRTGMNTEAFF; CDR3 DNA: TGCGCCAGCAGCTTGGGTTTTCGGACAGGAATGAACACTGAAGCTTTCTTT
J gene: TRBJ2-3; CDR3 length: 14; clone size: once; V gene: TRBV7-9; D gene: -; CDR3 protein: CASSLPFLGGTQYF; CDR3 DNA: TGTGCCAGCAGCTTGCCCTTCTTAGGAGGCACGCAGTATTTT
J gene: TRBJ1-5; CDR3 length: 13; clone size: -; V gene: TRBV4-1; D gene: -; CDR3 protein: CASSQDRYQPQHF; CDR3 DNA: TGCGCCAGCAGCCAAGACAGGTATCAGCCCCAGCATTTT
J gene: TRBJ1-1; CDR3 length: 15; clone size: -; V gene: TRBV6-1; D gene: -; CDR3 protein: CASSEYGQLNTEAFF; CDR3 DNA: TGTGCCAGCAGTGAATATGGGCAGTTGAACACTGAAGCTTTCTTT
J gene: TRBJ2-7; CDR3 length: 15; clone size: -; V gene: TRBV7-8; D gene: TRBD1; CDR3 protein: CASSFRDRGLDEQYF; CDR3 DNA: TGTGCCAGCAGCTTCCGGGACAGGGGGCTCGACGAGCAGTACTTC
J gene: TRBJ1-2; CDR3 length: 13; clone size: once; V gene: TRBV28; D gene: TRBD1; CDR3 protein: CATGNIINYGYTF; CDR3 DNA: TGTGCGACAGGGAATATTATCAACTATGGCTACACCTTC
J gene: TRBJ1-5; CDR3 length: 15; clone size: -; V gene: TRBV19; D gene: TRBD1; CDR3 protein: CASSTPGQGSQPQHF; CDR3 DNA: TGTGCCAGTAGTACGCCGGGACAGGGAAGTCAGCCCCAGCATTTT